These 6 T cell receptor beta chains originate from one sample sequenced in a study of CD8 T cells in Susac syndrome. RNA amounts of roughly 0.5 to 1 ug underwent reverse transcription with random hexamers. TCRdb reanalysed the immunoSEQ multiplex PCR reads using MiXCR and keeps one entry per CDR3 protein. The table includes 150,000 to 200,000 distinct CDR3 sequences, 90% to 95% detected once. Sequenced sample: CD4+ T cells from PBMCs. The origin of the receptors is a human donor in good health.

This sequence joins TRBV6-5 and TRBJ1-6, with 7 nucleotides matching TRBD1. The length of the CDR3 is 14 residues. After removal of 6 bases from V and 9 bases from J, the junction contained 8 bases not matched to a gene. CDR1 and CDR2 from the germline V gene are MNHEY and SVGAGI. CDR3 in DNA: TGTGCCAGCAGGAAAAGACAGGGAGGTTCACCCCTCCACTTT. This encodes CASRKRQGGSPLHF.

CDR3 sequence (DNA): TGTGCCAGCAGCCAAGATAGGTATAGCAATCAGCCCCAGCATTTT. This translates into CASSQDRYSNQPQHF. V is TRBV4-2 and J is TRBJ1-5; D call uncertain. The ends were cut back, 0 bases at V and 0 bases at J, with 6 bases in the middle. The CDR3 spans 15 residues. Germline loops: CDR1 LGHNA, CDR2 YNFKEQ.

The rearrangement uses TRBV7-2 and TRBJ2-6, with D maybe TRBD1 (5 bases). CDR1 and CDR2 from the germline V gene are SGHTA and FQGNSA. This CDR3 is 15 amino acids long. Trimming stripped 5 bases from V and 0 bases from J, with 8 bases between. The CDR3 nucleotides are TGTGCCAGCAGCCGAGACAGCTCTGGGGCCAACGTCCTGACTTTC. It specifies CASSRDSSGANVLTF.

V is TRBV20-1 and J is TRBJ2-5; D gene unclear. Germline lookup yields CDR1 DFQATT and CDR2 SNEGSKA (reference sequence). Trimming took off 3 bases at V and 2 bases at J, with 7 bases between the two ends. CDR3 size: 12 residues. The CDR3 DNA reads TGCAGTGCTAGCCCACAACAAGAGACCCAGTACTTC. Translated: CSASPQQETQYF.

Here the CDR3 reads CSVVFESQPQHF. The CDR3 nucleotides read TGCAGCGTTGTCTTCGAGAGTCAGCCCCAGCATTTT. This chain uses TRBV29-1 with TRBJ1-5; D gene uncertain. CDR1 SQVTM and CDR2 ANQGSEA come from the germline V gene. The ends were cut back, 4 bases at V and 6 bases at J, with 10 bases in the middle. The CDR3 spans 12 residues. Full variable domain (rest looked up from reference TRBV29-1 and TRBJ1-5): SAVISQKPSRDICQRGTSLTIQCQVDSQVTMMFWYRQQPGQSLTLIATANQGSEATYESGFVIDKFPISRPNLTFSTLTVSNMSPEDSSIYLCSVVFESQPQHFGDGTRLSIL.

V and J are TRBV6-6 and TRBJ2-5, with D hard to call. CDR1 MNHNY and CDR2 SVGAGI come from the germline V gene (reference sequence). V lost 7 bases to trimming and J lost 2 bases, with 17 bases between them. This CDR3 has 15 residues. The chain's CDR3 is CASNMGLGIQETQYF. The CDR3 DNA reads as TGTGCCAGCAATATGGGCCTAGGCATACAAGAGACCCAGTACTTC.